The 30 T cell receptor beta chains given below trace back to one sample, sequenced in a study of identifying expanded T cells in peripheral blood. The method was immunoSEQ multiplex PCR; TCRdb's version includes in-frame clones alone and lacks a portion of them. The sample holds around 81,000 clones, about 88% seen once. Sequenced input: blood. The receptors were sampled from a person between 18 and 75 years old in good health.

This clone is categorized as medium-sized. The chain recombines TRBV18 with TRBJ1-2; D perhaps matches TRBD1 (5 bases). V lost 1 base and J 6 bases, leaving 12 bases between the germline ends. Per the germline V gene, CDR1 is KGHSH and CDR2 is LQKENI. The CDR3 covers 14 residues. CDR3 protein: CASSPRDPWNGYTF. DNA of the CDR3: TGTGCCAGCTCACCACGGGACCCTTGGAATGGCTACACCTTC.

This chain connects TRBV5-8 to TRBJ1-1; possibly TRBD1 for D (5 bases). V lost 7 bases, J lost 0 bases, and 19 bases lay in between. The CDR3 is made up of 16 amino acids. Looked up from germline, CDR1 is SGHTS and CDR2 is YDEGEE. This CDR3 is CASLWQGRRLNTEAFF. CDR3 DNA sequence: TGTGCCAGCCTGTGGCAGGGACGAAGACTGAACACTGAAGCTTTCTTT. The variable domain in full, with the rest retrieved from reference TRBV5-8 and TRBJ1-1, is EAGVTQSPTHLIKTRGQQATLRCSPISGHTSVYWYQQALGLGLQFLLWYDEGEERNRGNFPPRFSGRQFPNYSSELNVNALELEDSALYLCASLWQGRRLNTEAFFGQGTRLTVV.

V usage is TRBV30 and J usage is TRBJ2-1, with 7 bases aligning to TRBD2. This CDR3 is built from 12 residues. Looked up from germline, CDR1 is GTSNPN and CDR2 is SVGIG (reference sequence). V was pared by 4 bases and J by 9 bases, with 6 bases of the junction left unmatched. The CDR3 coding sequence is TGTGCCTGGACGGGAGGAGGTACTGAGCAGTTCTTC. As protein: CAWTGGGTEQFF.

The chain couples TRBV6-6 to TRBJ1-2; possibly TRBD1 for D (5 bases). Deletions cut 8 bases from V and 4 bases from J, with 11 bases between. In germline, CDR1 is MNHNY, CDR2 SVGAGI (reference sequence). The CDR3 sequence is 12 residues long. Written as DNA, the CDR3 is TGTGCCAGCCGAGCGACAGCCTATGGCTACACCTTC. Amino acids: CASRATAYGYTF.

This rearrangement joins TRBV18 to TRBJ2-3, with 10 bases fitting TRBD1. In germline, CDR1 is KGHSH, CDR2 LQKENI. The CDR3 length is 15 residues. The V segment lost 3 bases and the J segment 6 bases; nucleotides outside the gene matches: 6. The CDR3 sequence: CASSPGQGFVDTQYF. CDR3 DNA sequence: TGTGCCAGCTCACCGGGACAGGGGTTCGTGGATACGCAGTATTTT.

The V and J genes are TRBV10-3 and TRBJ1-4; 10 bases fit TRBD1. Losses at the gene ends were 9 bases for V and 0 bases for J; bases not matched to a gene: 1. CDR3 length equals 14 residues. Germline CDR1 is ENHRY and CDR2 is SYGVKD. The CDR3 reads CAIGQGATNEKLFF. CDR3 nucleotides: TGTGCCATTGGACAGGGGGCAACTAATGAAAAACTGTTTTTT.

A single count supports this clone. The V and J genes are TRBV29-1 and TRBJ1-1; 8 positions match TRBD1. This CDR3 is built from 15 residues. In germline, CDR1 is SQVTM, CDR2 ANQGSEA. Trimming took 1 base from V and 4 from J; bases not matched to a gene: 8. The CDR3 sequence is CSVEGETGAGTEAFF. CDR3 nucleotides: TGCAGCGTTGAAGGGGAGACAGGGGCGGGCACTGAAGCTTTCTTT.

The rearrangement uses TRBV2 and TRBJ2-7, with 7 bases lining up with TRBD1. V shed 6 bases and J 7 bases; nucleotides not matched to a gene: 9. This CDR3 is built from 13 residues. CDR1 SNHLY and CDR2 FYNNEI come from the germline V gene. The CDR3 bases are TGTGCCAGCAGGAGACAGGGCGTGGGTGAGCAGTACTTC. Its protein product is CASRRQGVGEQYF.

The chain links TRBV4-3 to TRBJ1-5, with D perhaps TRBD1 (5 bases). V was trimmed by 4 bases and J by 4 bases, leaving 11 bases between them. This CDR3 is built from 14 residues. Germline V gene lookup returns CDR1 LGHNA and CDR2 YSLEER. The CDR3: CASSPGLNNQPQHF. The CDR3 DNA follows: TGCGCCAGCAGCCCGGGACTTAATAATCAGCCCCAGCATTTT.

CDR3 in amino acids: CASSDYNEQFF. DNA of the CDR3: TGTGCCAGCAGTGACTATAATGAGCAGTTCTTC. The V gene is TRBV2, the J gene TRBJ2-1; D is uncertain. Germline-derived CDR1 and CDR2 are SNHLY and FYNNEI. With 3 bases removed from V and 7 bases from J, the gap between germline ends came to 4 bases. CDR3 size: 11 residues.

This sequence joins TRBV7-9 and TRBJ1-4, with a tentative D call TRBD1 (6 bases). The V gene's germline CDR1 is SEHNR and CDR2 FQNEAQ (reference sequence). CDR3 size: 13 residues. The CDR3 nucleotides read TGTGCTTCGGGGGGGCAGGTTAATGAAAAACTGTTTTTT. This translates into CASGGQVNEKLFF.

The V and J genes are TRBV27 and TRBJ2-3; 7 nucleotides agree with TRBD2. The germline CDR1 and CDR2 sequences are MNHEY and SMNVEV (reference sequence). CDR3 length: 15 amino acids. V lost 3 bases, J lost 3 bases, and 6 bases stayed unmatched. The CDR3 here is CASSLGGVWTDTQYF. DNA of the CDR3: TGTGCCAGCAGTTTGGGGGGGGTTTGGACAGATACGCAGTATTTT.

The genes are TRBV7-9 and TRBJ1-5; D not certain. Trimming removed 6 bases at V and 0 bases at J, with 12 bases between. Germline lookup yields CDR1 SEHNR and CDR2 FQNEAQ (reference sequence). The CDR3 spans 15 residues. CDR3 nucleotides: TGTGCCAGCAGTTCCAGTCTTCATAGCAATCAGCCCCAGCATTTT. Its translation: CASSSSLHSNQPQHF.

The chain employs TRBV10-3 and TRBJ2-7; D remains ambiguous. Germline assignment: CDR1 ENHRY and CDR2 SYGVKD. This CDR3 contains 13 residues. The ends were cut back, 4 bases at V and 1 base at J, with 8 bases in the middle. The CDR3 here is CAISGRLSYEQYF. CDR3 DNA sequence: TGTGCCATCAGTGGGCGTCTTTCCTACGAGCAGTACTTC.

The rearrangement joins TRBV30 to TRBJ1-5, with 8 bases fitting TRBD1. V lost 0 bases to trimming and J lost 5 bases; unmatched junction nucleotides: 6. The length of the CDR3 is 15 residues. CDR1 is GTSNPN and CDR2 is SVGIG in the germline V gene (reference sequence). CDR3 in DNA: TGTGCCTGGAGTGTCGGGTTGACAGGGGATCAGCCCCAGCATTTT. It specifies CAWSVGLTGDQPQHF.

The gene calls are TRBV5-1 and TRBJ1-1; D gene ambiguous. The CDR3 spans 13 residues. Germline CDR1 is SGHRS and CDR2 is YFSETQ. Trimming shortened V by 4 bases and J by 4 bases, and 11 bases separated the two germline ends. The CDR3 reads CASSRTAGTEAFF. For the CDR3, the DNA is TGCGCCAGCAGCCGAACTGCGGGCACTGAAGCTTTCTTT.

This chain's CDR3 is CASSLVTAQETQYF. As DNA, the CDR3 is TGCGCCAGCAGCTTGGTTACAGCTCAAGAGACCCAGTACTTC. The chain combines TRBV5-1 with TRBJ2-5; the D is unclear. CDR3 length: 14 residues. CDR1 and CDR2 from the germline V gene are SGHRS and YFSETQ. The V end lost 0 bases, the J end lost 2 bases, and 8 bases lay between the germline ends.

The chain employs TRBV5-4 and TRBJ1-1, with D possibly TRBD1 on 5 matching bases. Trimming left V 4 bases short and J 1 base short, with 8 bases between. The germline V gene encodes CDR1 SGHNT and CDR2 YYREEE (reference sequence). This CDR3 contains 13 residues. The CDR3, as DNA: TGTGCCAGCAGCCAACAGGCGAACACTGAAGCTTTCTTT. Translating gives CASSQQANTEAFF. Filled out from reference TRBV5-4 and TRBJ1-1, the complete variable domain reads ETGVTQSPTHLIKTRGQQVTLRCSSQSGHNTVSWYQQALGQGPQFIFQYYREEENGRGNFPPRFSGLQFPNYSSELNVNALELDDSALYLCASSQQANTEAFFGQGTRLTVV.

CDR3 DNA: TGCAGCGTTTCGCAGGGTTTCACTGAGCAGTTCTTC. Translated, it gives CSVSQGFTEQFF. V and J are TRBV29-1 and TRBJ2-1; D perhaps matches TRBD1 (5 bases). This CDR3 comprises 12 residues. CDR1 is SQVTM and CDR2 is ANQGSEA in the germline V gene. Trimming pared 5 bases from V and 9 bases from J, leaving 14 bases between.

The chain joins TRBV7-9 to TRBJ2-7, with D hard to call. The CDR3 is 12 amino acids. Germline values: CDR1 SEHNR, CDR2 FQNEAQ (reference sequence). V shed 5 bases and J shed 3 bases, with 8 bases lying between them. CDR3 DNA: TGTGCCAGCAGCCGACCTGGCTACGAGCAGTACTTC. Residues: CASSRPGYEQYF.

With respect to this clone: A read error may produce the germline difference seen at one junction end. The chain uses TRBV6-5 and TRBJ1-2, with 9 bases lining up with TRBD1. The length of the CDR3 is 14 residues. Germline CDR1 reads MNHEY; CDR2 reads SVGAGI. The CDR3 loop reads CASSYSRGTGFLLF. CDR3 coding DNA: TGTGCCAGCAGTTACTCGAGGGGGACAGGGTTCTTACTCTTC.

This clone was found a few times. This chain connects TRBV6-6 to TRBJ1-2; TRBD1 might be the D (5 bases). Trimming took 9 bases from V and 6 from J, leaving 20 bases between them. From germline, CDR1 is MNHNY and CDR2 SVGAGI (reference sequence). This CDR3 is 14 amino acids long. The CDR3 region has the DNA TGTGCCAGTTTGGGGGGGGTAAGGGGCGATGGCTACACCTTC. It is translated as CASLGGVRGDGYTF.

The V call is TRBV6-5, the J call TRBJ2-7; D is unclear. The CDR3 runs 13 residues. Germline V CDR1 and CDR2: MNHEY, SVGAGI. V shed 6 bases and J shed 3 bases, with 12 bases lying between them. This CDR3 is CASSRTSNYEQYF. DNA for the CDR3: TGTGCCAGCAGCAGGACGAGCAACTACGAGCAGTACTTC.

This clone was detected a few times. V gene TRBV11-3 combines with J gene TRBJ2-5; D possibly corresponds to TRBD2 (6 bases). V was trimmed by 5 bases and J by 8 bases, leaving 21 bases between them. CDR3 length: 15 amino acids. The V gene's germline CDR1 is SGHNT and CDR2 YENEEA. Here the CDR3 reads CASSTRDSSRSTQYF. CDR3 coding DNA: TGTGCCAGCAGCACACGGGACTCCTCGCGGTCCACCCAGTACTTC.

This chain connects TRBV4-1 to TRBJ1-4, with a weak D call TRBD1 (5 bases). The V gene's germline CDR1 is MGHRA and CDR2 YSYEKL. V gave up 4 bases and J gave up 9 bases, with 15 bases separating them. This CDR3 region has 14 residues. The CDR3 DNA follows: TGCGCCAGCAGCCCAGGGAGTTCTGATAAAAAACTGTTTTTT. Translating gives CASSPGSSDKKLFF.

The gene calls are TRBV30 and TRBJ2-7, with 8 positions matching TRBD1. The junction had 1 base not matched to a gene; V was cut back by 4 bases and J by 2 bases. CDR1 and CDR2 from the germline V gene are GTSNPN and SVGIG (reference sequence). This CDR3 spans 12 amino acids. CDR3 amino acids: CAWMGQAYEQYF. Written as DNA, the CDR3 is TGTGCCTGGATGGGACAGGCCTACGAGCAGTACTTC.

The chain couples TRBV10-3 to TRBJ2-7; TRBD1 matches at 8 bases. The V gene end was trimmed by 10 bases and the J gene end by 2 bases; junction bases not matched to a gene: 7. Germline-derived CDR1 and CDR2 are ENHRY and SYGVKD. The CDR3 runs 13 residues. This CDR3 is CATRDRLAYEQYF. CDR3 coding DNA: TGTGCCACGCGGGACAGGCTAGCCTACGAGCAGTACTTC.

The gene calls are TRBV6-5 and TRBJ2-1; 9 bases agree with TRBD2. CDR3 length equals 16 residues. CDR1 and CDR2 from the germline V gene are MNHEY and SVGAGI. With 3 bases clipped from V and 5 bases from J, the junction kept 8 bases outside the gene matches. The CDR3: CASSYNIAGVNNEQFF. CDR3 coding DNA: TGTGCCAGCAGTTATAACATAGCGGGGGTCAACAATGAGCAGTTCTTC.

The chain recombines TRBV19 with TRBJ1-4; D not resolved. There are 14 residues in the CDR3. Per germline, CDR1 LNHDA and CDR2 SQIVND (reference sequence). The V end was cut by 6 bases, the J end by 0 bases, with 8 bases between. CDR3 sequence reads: CASSTDATNEKLFF. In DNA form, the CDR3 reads TGTGCCAGTAGCACAGACGCAACTAATGAAAAACTGTTTTTT.

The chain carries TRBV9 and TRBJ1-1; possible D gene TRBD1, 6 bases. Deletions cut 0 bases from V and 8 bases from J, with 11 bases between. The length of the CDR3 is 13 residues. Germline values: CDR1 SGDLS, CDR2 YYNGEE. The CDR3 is CASSVEGGTEAFF. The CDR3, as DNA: TGTGCCAGCAGCGTAGAAGGCGGGACAGAAGCTTTCTTT. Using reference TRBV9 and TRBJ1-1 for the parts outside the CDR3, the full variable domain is DSGVTQTPKHLITATGQRVTLRCSPRSGDLSVYWYQQSLDQGLQFLIQYYNGEERAKGNILERFSAQQFPDLHSELNLSSLELGDSALYFCASSVEGGTEAFFGQGTRLTVV.